The entry that follows covers one TCR beta chain sequence. Germline CDR1 and CDR2: LNHDA and SQIVND (reference sequence). Unmatched junction bases numbered 4, after V lost 6 bases and J lost 3 bases. This CDR3 has 14 amino acids. The repertoire was sequenced with immunoSEQ multiplex PCR; TCRdb's copy has only in-frame clones and lacks some. Found here are some 30,000 clones, roughly 86% of them singletons; the top ten hold around 2.3%. The sample originates from a study of chemoradiotherapy in HPV16-positive cancers. The sample consisted of blood, taken from a patient who underwent chemoradiotherapy. The genes are TRBV19 and TRBJ1-1, with TRBD1 identical over 10 bases. The sequence derives from a human donor with HPV-associated anogenital cancer. The CDR3 bases are TGTGCCAGTAGCGACAGGGGGCGAGACACTGAAGCTTTCTTT. Translation: CASSDRGRDTEAFF.